One sample yielded the 26 T cell receptor beta chains listed below, sequenced in a study of T cell changes during pregnancy in multiple sclerosis. Method: immunoSEQ multiplex PCR; TCRdb's copy keeps in-frame clones and lacks some. The sample lists tens of thousands of clones, about 91% seen once, with about 0.5% in the top ten. The sample here was CD4+ T cells from peripheral blood mononuclear cells, taken in the second trimester of pregnancy. The receptor source for this set is a female donor in good health, enrolled as a control in a pregnancy study.

The chain joins TRBV7-3 to TRBJ2-7, with a weak D call TRBD1 (7 bases). The CDR3 has 16 amino acids. Germline CDR1 reads SGHTA; CDR2 reads FQGTGA. Trimming stripped 5 bases from V and 0 bases from J, with 17 bases between. CDR3 nucleotide sequence: TGTGCCAGCAGCCCAAACGGACAGGAGGGCTCCTACGAGCAGTACTTC. Translated: CASSPNGQEGSYEQYF.

This chain joins TRBV19 and TRBJ2-2, with 11 positions matching TRBD2. The CDR3 loop spans 17 amino acids. The germline V gene has CDR1 LNHDA and CDR2 SQIVND (reference sequence). Trimming at V came to 2 bases and at J to 7 bases, leaving 9 bases not matched to a gene. This CDR3 is CASSIRLAGGQDGELFF. The CDR3 DNA sequence: TGTGCCAGTAGTATACGGCTAGCGGGGGGCCAGGACGGGGAGCTGTTTTTT.

This sequence joins TRBV7-9 and TRBJ1-6; TRBD1 is a possible D gene (6 bases). Trimming took 5 bases from V and 9 from J, leaving 14 bases between them. Per germline, CDR1 SEHNR and CDR2 FQNEAQ (reference sequence). This CDR3 is 14 amino acids long. The chain's CDR3 is CASSRDNPLSPLHF. CDR3 bases: TGTGCCAGCAGCAGGGACAATCCCCTTTCACCCCTCCACTTT.

The chain is built from TRBV5-4 and TRBJ2-3, with 7 bases identical to TRBD2. Trimming cost V 4 bases and J 6 bases; bases outside gene matches: 14. CDR1 and CDR2 from the germline V gene are SGHNT and YYREEE (reference sequence). CDR3 length: 16 amino acids. The CDR3: CASSTLGTMDRDTQYF. The CDR3 DNA sequence: TGTGCCAGCAGCACTCTCGGGACTATGGACCGCGATACGCAGTATTTT.

The V call is TRBV10-1, the J call TRBJ1-2, with D perhaps matching TRBD1 (5 bases). This CDR3 has 13 residues. CDR1 and CDR2 (germline): WNHNN, SYGVQD (reference sequence). Trimming left V 2 bases short and J 1 base short, with 5 bases between. This CDR3 is CASSEDSNYGYTF. The CDR3, as DNA: TGCGCCAGCAGTGAGGACAGTAACTATGGCTACACCTTC.

V and J are TRBV6-5 and TRBJ2-7; 11 bases match TRBD2. Germline CDR1 and CDR2: MNHEY and SVGAGI. The V and J ends lost 6 bases and 4 bases, in that order; junction bases with no gene match: 5. The CDR3 covers 14 residues. CDR3 nucleotide sequence: TGTGCCAGCAGCGATAGCGGGGGGGCTTACGAGCAGTACTTC. It yields the protein CASSDSGGAYEQYF.

V usage is TRBV7-3 and J usage is TRBJ1-1; tentatively, D is TRBD1 (5 bases). Germline V gene data show CDR1 as SGHTA and CDR2 as FQGTGA. The CDR3 is 15 residues long. V was shortened by 2 bases and J by 0 bases, with 10 bases between the two germline ends. CDR3 amino acids: CASSLLPGVNTEAFF. CDR3 nucleotides: TGTGCCAGCAGCTTACTTCCGGGGGTGAACACTGAAGCTTTCTTT.

V and J are TRBV30 and TRBJ2-5, with TRBD2 matching 8 bases. The germline V gene encodes CDR1 GTSNPN and CDR2 SVGIG (reference sequence). CDR3 size: 16 residues. V dropped 3 bases and J dropped 5; count of bases not matched to a gene: 14. CDR3 protein: CAWRWAGGREGETQYF. In DNA, the CDR3 is TGTGCCTGGAGATGGGCGGGAGGTCGTGAAGGGGAGACCCAGTACTTC.

The chain is built from TRBV6-5 and TRBJ1-1; maybe TRBD1 (5 bases). V shed 1 base and J shed 0 bases, with 12 bases lying between them. The germline CDR1 and CDR2 sequences are MNHEY and SVGAGI. The CDR3 has 16 residues. The chain's CDR3 is CASSYWGRAMNTEAFF. The CDR3 DNA reads TGTGCCAGCAGTTACTGGGGCAGGGCCATGAACACTGAAGCTTTCTTT.

This clone was recorded once. The V and J genes are TRBV14 and TRBJ1-2; 10 bases map to TRBD1. Looked up from germline, CDR1 is SGHDN and CDR2 is FVKESK. The V gene end was trimmed by 3 bases and the J gene end by 7 bases; junction bases not matched to a gene: 8. CDR3 size: 15 residues. CDR3 nucleotide sequence: TGTGCCAGCAGCCATACGGGACAGGGGTATTTTGGCTACACCTTC. Protein: CASSHTGQGYFGYTF.

This clone was observed a single time. V gene TRBV6-5 combines with J gene TRBJ1-4; the match to TRBD1 covers 9 bases. The germline CDR1 and CDR2 sequences are MNHEY and SVGAGI. The CDR3 spans 14 residues. The V gene end was trimmed by 7 bases and the J gene end by 7 bases; junction bases not matched to a gene: 7. DNA for the CDR3: TGTGCCAGCAAGGTACAGGGGGCAAGTGAAAAACTGTTTTTT. This encodes CASKVQGASEKLFF.

The rearrangement joins TRBV6-1 to TRBJ1-4, with D maybe TRBD1 (6 bases). Germline values: CDR1 MNHNS, CDR2 SASEGT. This CDR3 is built from 13 residues. The germline V and J ends were trimmed by 7 bases and 6 bases, with 12 bases remaining between them. The CDR3 region has the DNA TGTGCCAGCAAGATGGACAGTTATGAAAAACTGTTTTTT. Protein sequence: CASKMDSYEKLFF.

This clone was found once. V is TRBV7-9 and J is TRBJ2-1; 10 bases match TRBD2. The CDR3 consists of 17 residues. Unmatched junction bases numbered 22, after V lost 5 bases and J lost 15 bases. Germline CDR1 reads SEHNR; CDR2 reads FQNEAQ (reference sequence). CDR3 nucleotides: TGTGCCAGCAGCCCGATCCAATCGGGGCTAGCGGGGGCAGGTTTGTTCTTC. Protein sequence: CASSPIQSGLAGAGLFF.

This sequence joins TRBV2 and TRBJ2-7, with 8 bases lining up with TRBD2. The CDR3 has 14 residues. J was trimmed by 2 bases and V by 5 bases; bases with no gene match: 5. Germline-derived CDR1 and CDR2 are SNHLY and FYNNEI. The CDR3, as DNA: TGTGCCAGCAGTAGTAGCGGGAACACCTACGAGCAGTACTTC. Protein product: CASSSSGNTYEQYF.

The genes are TRBV2 and TRBJ1-1; unclear D gene. CDR3 length: 13 amino acids. Germline V gives CDR1 SNHLY, CDR2 FYNNEI. The V end lost 4 bases, the J end lost 0 bases, and 6 bases lay between the germline ends. CDR3 sequence (DNA): TGTGCCAGCAGTGGACAAATGAACACTGAAGCTTTCTTT. Translated, it gives CASSGQMNTEAFF.

CDR3 bases: TGTGCCAGTAGTATGAACGTCGGCGGGGGAGGATACGAGCAGTACTTC. This codes for CASSMNVGGGGYEQYF. This chain uses TRBV19 with TRBJ2-7; 7 nucleotides agree with TRBD2. The CDR3 is 16 residues long. V shed 3 bases and J 4 bases; nucleotides not matched to a gene: 12. The germline gives CDR1 LNHDA, CDR2 SQIVND (reference sequence).

The chain recombines TRBV9 with TRBJ2-1; unclear D gene. Germline V gives CDR1 SGDLS, CDR2 YYNGEE. V was shortened by 2 bases and J by 5 bases, with 5 bases between the two germline ends. CDR3 size: 12 residues. CDR3 protein: CASSVLDNEQFF. CDR3 nucleotides: TGTGCCAGCAGCGTCCTAGACAATGAGCAGTTCTTC.

V usage is TRBV5-1 and J usage is TRBJ2-3; 7 positions match TRBD1. The V segment lost 4 bases and the J segment 7 bases; nucleotides outside the gene matches: 15. Germline loops: CDR1 SGHRS, CDR2 YFSETQ. This CDR3 is 16 amino acids long. The CDR3, as DNA: TGCGCCAGCAGCGCCGGACAGGAAGGCGCTGGGAATACGCAGTATTTT. This translates into CASSAGQEGAGNTQYF.

The chain combines TRBV28 with TRBJ1-5; TRBD1 matches at 7 bases. The CDR3 length is 12 residues. Trimming at V came to 10 bases and at J to 4 bases, leaving 4 bases not matched to a gene. Germline V gene lookup returns CDR1 MDHEN and CDR2 SYDVKM. Written as DNA, the CDR3 is TGTGCCACCAGGGGGGGGAATCAGCCCCAGCATTTT. This codes for CATRGGNQPQHF.

The chain recombines TRBV4-3 with TRBJ1-1; D remains ambiguous. CDR3 length: 16 amino acids. CDR1 LGHNA and CDR2 YSLEER come from the germline V gene. V dropped 2 bases and J dropped 0 bases, with 13 bases sitting between them. The CDR3 loop reads CASSQQVDTLNTEAFF. Here the CDR3 DNA reads TGCGCCAGCAGCCAACAAGTCGACACACTGAACACTGAAGCTTTCTTT.

The chain employs TRBV19 and TRBJ2-1; the match to TRBD2 covers 11 bases. The CDR3 spans 16 residues. V was pared by 7 bases and J by 11 bases, with 16 bases of the junction left unmatched. Per the germline V gene, CDR1 is LNHDA and CDR2 is SQIVND (reference sequence). CDR3 coding DNA: TGTGCCAGTACCTACCGGTGGGTAGCGGGAGGGTTACAGCAGTTCTTC. Translating gives CASTYRWVAGGLQQFF. Drawing the rest from reference TRBV19 and TRBJ2-1, the complete variable domain is DGGITQSPKYLFRKEGQNVTLSCEQNLNHDAMYWYRQDPGQGLRLIYYSQIVNDFQKGDIAEGYSVSREKKESFPLTVTSAQKNPTAFYLCASTYRWVAGGLQQFFGPGTRLTVL.

The gene calls are TRBV2 and TRBJ2-7; TRBD1 agrees at 12 bases. The CDR3 runs 15 residues. CDR1 and CDR2 from the germline V gene are SNHLY and FYNNEI. The ends lost 5 bases at V and 5 bases at J; junction bases unmatched: 7. CDR3 coding DNA: TGTGCCAGCAGTTTTCCGGGACAGGGGGCCAACGAGCAGTACTTC. Encoded protein: CASSFPGQGANEQYF. Full variable domain (outside the CDR3, taken from reference TRBV2 and TRBJ2-7): EPEVTQTPSHQVTQMGQEVILRCVPISNHLYFYWYRQILGQKVEFLVSFYNNEISEKSEIFDDQFSVERPDGSNFTLKIRSTKLEDSAMYFCASSFPGQGANEQYFGPGTRLTVT.

CDR3 residues: CASSLYGGGLFF. In DNA, the CDR3 is TGTGCCAGCAGTTTATATGGGGGAGGGCTGTTTTTT. The chain links TRBV27 to TRBJ2-2; D perhaps matches TRBD2 (6 bases). V lost 1 base and J lost 13, with 10 bases in between. The CDR3 loop spans 12 amino acids. Germline V gene lookup returns CDR1 MNHEY and CDR2 SMNVEV (reference sequence).

A few counts support this clone. This chain joins TRBV15 and TRBJ2-3, with TRBD2 matching 9 bases. With 2 bases clipped from V and 6 bases from J, the junction kept 9 bases outside the gene matches. This CDR3 comprises 16 residues. CDR1 LNHNV and CDR2 YYDKDF come from the germline V gene (reference sequence). The CDR3 loop reads CATSRKLMSGGDTQYF. The DNA of the CDR3 is TGTGCCACCAGCAGAAAATTGATGAGCGGGGGGGATACGCAGTATTTT. Complete variable domain (other parts from reference TRBV15 and TRBJ2-3): DAMVIQNPRYQVTQFGKPVTLSCSQTLNHNVMYWYQQKSSQAPKLLFHYYDKDFNNEADTPDNFQSRRPNTSFCFLDIRSPGLGDTAMYLCATSRKLMSGGDTQYFGPGTRLTVL.

The chain links TRBV15 to TRBJ1-2, with D perhaps matching TRBD1 (5 bases). The V gene lost 0 bases and the J gene lost 8 bases, with 16 bases spanning the gap. This CDR3 contains 15 residues. Germline CDR1 is LNHNV and CDR2 is YYDKDF (reference sequence). Here the CDR3 DNA reads TGTGCCACCAGCAGAGATCTCGGGGGGGTCTCAGGCTACACCTTC. Residues: CATSRDLGGVSGYTF.

The rearrangement joins TRBV27 to TRBJ2-1, with 8 bases matching TRBD1. This CDR3 region has 16 residues. The germline V gene has CDR1 MNHEY and CDR2 SMNVEV (reference sequence). The trim removed 2 bases at V and 3 bases at J, leaving 6 bases unmatched. This CDR3 reads CASSLPTGGHYNEQFF. The CDR3, as DNA: TGTGCCAGCAGTTTACCCACAGGGGGGCACTACAATGAGCAGTTCTTC.